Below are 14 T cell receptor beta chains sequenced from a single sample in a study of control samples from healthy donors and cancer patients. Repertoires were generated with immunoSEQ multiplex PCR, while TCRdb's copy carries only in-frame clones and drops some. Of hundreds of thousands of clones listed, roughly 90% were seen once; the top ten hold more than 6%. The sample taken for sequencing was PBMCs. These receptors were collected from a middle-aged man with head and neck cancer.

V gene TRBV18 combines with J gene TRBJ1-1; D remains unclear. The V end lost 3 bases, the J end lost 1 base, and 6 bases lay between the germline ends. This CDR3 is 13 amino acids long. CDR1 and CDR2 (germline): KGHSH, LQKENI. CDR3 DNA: TGTGCCAGCTCACCGGCAGGGAACACTGAAGCTTTCTTT. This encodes CASSPAGNTEAFF.

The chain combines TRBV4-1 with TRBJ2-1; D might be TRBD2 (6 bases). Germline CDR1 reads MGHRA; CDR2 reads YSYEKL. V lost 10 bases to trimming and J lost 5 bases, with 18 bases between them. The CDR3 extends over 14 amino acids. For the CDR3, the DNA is TGCGCCACTAGTTTGTGGGGGGTGGACAATGAGCAGTTCTTC. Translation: CATSLWGVDNEQFF.

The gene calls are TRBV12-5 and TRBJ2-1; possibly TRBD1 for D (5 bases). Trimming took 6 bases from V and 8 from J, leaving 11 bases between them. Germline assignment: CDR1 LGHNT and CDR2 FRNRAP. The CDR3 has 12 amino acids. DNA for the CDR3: TGTGCTAGTGGCCCAGGGTTGGATGAGCAGTTCTTC. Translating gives CASGPGLDEQFF.

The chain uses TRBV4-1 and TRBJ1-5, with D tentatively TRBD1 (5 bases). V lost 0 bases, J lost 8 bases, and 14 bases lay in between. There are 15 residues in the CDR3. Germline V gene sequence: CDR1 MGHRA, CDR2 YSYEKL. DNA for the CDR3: TGCGCCAGCAGCCAAGACGGGGGTACTACTAAGCCCCAGCATTTT. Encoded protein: CASSQDGGTTKPQHF.

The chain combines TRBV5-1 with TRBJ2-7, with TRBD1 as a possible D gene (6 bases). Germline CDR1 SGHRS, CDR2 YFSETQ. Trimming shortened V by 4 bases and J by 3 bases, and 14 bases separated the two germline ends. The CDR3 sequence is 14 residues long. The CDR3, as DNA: TGCGCCAGCAGCCCAGGGGCACAAAACTACGAGCAGTACTTC. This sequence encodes CASSPGAQNYEQYF.

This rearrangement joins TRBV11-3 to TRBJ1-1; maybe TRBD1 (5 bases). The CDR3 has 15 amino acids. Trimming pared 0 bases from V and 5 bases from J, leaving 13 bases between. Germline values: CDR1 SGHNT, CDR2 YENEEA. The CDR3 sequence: CASSLEDGSGTEAFF. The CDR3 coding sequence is TGTGCCAGCAGCTTAGAGGATGGGTCAGGGACTGAAGCTTTCTTT.

The CDR3 DNA is TGTGCCTGGAGTGTAAGACCCGAGCAGTACTTC. Residues: CAWSVRPEQYF. The V call is TRBV30, the J call TRBJ2-7; D gene ambiguous. Germline CDR1 is GTSNPN and CDR2 is SVGIG (reference sequence). The ends were cut back, 0 bases at V and 6 bases at J, with 6 bases in the middle. The CDR3 consists of 11 residues. The full variable domain, rest sourced from reference TRBV30 and TRBJ2-7, is SQTIHQWPATLVQPVGSPLSLECTVEGTSNPNLYWYRQAAGRGLQLLFYSVGIGQISSEVPQNLSASRPQDRQFILSSKKLLLSDSGFYLCAWSVRPEQYFGPGTRLTVT.

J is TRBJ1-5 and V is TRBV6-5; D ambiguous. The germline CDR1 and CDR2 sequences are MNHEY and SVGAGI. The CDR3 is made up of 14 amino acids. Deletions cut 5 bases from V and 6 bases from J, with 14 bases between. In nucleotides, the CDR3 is TGTGCCAGCAGTAGTTCCCCGGCCGGTCAGCCCCAGCATTTT. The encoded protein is CASSSSPAGQPQHF.

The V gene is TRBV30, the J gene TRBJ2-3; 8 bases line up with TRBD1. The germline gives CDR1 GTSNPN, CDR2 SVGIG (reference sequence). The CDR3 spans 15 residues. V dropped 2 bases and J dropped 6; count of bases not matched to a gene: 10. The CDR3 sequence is CAWSSGQGGMDTQYF. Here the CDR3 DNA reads TGTGCCTGGAGTTCTGGACAGGGTGGGATGGATACGCAGTATTTT.

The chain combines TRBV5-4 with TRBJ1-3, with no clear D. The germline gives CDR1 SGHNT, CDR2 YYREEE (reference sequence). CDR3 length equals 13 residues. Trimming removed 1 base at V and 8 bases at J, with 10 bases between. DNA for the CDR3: TGTGCCAGCAGCTTGTACTTGCTCGACACCATATATTTT. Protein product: CASSLYLLDTIYF.

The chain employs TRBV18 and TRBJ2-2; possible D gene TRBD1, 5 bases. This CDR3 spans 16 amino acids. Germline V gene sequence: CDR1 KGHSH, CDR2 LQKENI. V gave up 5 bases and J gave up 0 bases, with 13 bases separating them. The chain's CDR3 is CASSLRQNPNTGELFF. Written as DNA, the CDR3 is TGTGCCAGCTCATTGCGACAGAACCCGAACACCGGGGAGCTGTTTTTT. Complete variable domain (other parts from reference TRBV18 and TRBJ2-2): NAGVMQNPRHLVRRRGQEARLRCSPMKGHSHVYWYRQLPEEGLKFMVYLQKENIIDESGMPKERFSAEFPKEGPSILRIQQVVRGDSAAYFCASSLRQNPNTGELFFGEGSRLTVL.

The CDR3 is CASSQSQGEAQPQHF. For the CDR3, the DNA is TGTGCCAGCAGCCAATCCCAGGGGGAAGCTCAGCCCCAGCATTTT. The V call is TRBV7-2, the J call TRBJ1-5; 7 nucleotides match TRBD1. V trimming: 5 bases; J trimming: 6 bases; junction bases outside the gene matches: 10. The CDR3 has 15 residues. Germline assignment: CDR1 SGHTA and CDR2 FQGNSA.

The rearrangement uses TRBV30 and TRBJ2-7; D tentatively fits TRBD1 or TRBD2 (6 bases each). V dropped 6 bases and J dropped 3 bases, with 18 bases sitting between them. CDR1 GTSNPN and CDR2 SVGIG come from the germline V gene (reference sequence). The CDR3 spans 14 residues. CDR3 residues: CACDYTGGGYEQYF. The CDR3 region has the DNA TGTGCCTGCGATTATACAGGAGGGGGCTACGAGCAGTACTTC.

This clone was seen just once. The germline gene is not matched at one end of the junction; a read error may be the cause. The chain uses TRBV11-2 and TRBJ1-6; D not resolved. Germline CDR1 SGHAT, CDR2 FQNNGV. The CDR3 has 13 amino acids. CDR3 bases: TGTGCCAGCAGCCTAGACATTTTTCAACCCCTCCACTTT. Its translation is CASSLDIFQPLHF. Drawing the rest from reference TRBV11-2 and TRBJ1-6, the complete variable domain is EAGVAQSPRYKIIEKRQSVAFWCNPISGHATLYWYQQILGQGPKLLIQFQNNGVVDDSQLPKDRFSAERLKGVDSTLKIQPAKLEDSAVYLCASSLDIFQPLHFGNGTRLTVT.